Presented here are 9 T cell receptor beta chains from one specimen sequenced in a study of blood T cell repertoires in COVID-19. Measured with immunoSEQ multiplex PCR; TCRdb has only the in-frame clones, and not every one. The profile covers 200,000 to 300,000 clones, with approximately 80% appearing a single time and 1.5% to 2% taken by the ten largest. The sample was peripheral blood. The receptors were sampled from a woman aged 80 or over with acute or convalescent COVID-19.

The chain is built from TRBV28 and TRBJ2-3, with 12 bases aligning to TRBD2. The CDR3 contains 18 residues. Germline V CDR1 and CDR2: MDHEN, SYDVKM. V lost 3 bases, J lost 4 bases, and 11 bases stayed unmatched. The CDR3 DNA follows: TGTGCCAGCAGTTTTCTCCTAGCGGGAGGGCCGGAGTCAGATACGCAGTATTTT. It is translated as CASSFLLAGGPESDTQYF.

The chain joins TRBV15 to TRBJ1-2; D possibly corresponds to TRBD1 (5 bases). Germline V lookup: CDR1 LNHNV, CDR2 YYDKDF (reference sequence). Trimming took 0 bases from V and 0 from J, leaving 14 bases between them. The CDR3 is 17 amino acids. This CDR3 is CATSREQGLYSNYGYTF. The CDR3 coding sequence is TGTGCCACCAGCAGAGAGCAGGGCCTATACTCTAACTATGGCTACACCTTC.

The rearrangement joins TRBV19 to TRBJ1-6; D is possibly TRBD1 (6 bases). The CDR3 is made up of 15 amino acids. The ends were cut back, 8 bases at V and 7 bases at J, with 18 bases in the middle. Germline V gene sequence: CDR1 LNHDA, CDR2 SQIVND (reference sequence). CDR3 bases: TGTGCCAGTCAGGCGGACAGCCTCTGGAATTCACCCCTCCACTTT. Protein product: CASQADSLWNSPLHF.

This chain joins TRBV3-1 (or the pseudogene TRBV3-2) and TRBJ2-7; the D is unclear. Deletions cut 4 bases from V and 4 bases from J, with 8 bases between. This CDR3 is built from 12 residues. Germline V gene lookup returns CDR1 LGHDT and CDR2 YNNKEL (reference sequence). For the CDR3, the DNA is TGTGCCAGCAGCCCGACCGGGTACGAGCAGTACTTC. Translating gives CASSPTGYEQYF.

The CDR3, as DNA: TGTGCCAGCAGTGACCGGGGGGTTGGAAACACCATATATTTT. Translating it yields CASSDRGVGNTIYF. This rearrangement joins TRBV2 to TRBJ1-3, with D perhaps TRBD1 (5 bases). Germline V lookup: CDR1 SNHLY, CDR2 FYNNEI. CDR3 length: 14 amino acids. V was cut by 3 bases and J by 3 bases, with 9 bases left in between. Together with reference TRBV2 and TRBJ1-3, the CDR3 gives the full variable domain: EPEVTQTPSHQVTQMGQEVILRCVPISNHLYFYWYRQILGQKVEFLVSFYNNEISEKSEIFDDQFSVERPDGSNFTLKIRSTKLEDSAMYFCASSDRGVGNTIYFGEGSWLTVV.

The rearrangement uses TRBV6-2 or TRBV6-3 and TRBJ2-1; 10 bases are a match to TRBD2. There are 17 residues in the CDR3. CDR1 MNHEY and CDR2 SVGEGT come from the germline V gene. Trimming removed 1 base from V and 5 bases from J; junction bases left unmatched: 8. In nucleotides, the CDR3 is TGTGCCAGCAGTTACTTTCTAACTAGCGGGGAGCACAATGAGCAGTTCTTC. It translates to CASSYFLTSGEHNEQFF.

V gene TRBV24-1 combines with J gene TRBJ1-4, with 9 bases identical to TRBD1. With 7 bases clipped from V and 7 bases from J, the junction kept 6 bases outside the gene matches. The CDR3 runs 14 residues. Germline V gene lookup returns CDR1 KGHDR and CDR2 SFDVKD. Here the CDR3 reads CATSAGQGGEKLFF. The CDR3 DNA follows: TGTGCCACCAGCGCGGGACAGGGAGGTGAAAAACTGTTTTTT.

The chain has TRBV2 and TRBJ2-1, with TRBD1 identical over 7 bases. Per the germline V gene, CDR1 is SNHLY and CDR2 is FYNNEI. The CDR3 totals 13 residues. The V gene end was trimmed by 5 bases and the J gene end by 5 bases; junction bases not matched to a gene: 3. For the CDR3, the DNA is TGTGCCAGCAGTAACAGGGGAAACAATGAGCAGTTCTTC. This sequence encodes CASSNRGNNEQFF.

Remarks on this clone: This CDR3 is also generated by other DNA sequences in the sample. The chain employs TRBV7-9 and TRBJ1-4, with a weak D call TRBD1 (5 bases). Between the trimmed V and J ends, which lost 1 base and 4 bases, there was a span of 7 bases. The CDR3 spans 14 residues. Germline V gives CDR1 SEHNR, CDR2 FQNEAQ (reference sequence). This CDR3 reads CASSLGQGNEKLFF. CDR3 sequence (DNA): TGTGCCAGCAGCTTAGGGCAGGGTAATGAAAAACTGTTTTTT.